The entry below describes one T cell receptor (beta chain). Antigen unknown. The assay was immunoSEQ multiplex PCR, and TCRdb's table has in-frame clones only and misses some. The sample lists about 38,000 clones; approximately 80% were seen once. The germline V gene has CDR1 MGHRA and CDR2 YSYEKL. V was clipped by 0 bases and J by 3 bases, with 14 bases between them. The CDR3 runs to 16 residues. This sample is part of a study of a mutant IDH1 vaccine in newly diagnosed glioma. About the research overall: The study gave patients eight vaccinations in weeks 1, 3, 5, 7, 11, 15, 19, 23. With temozolomide cycles, or 4-6 weeks after radiotherapy alone, vaccination was started. Study findings and constraints: Changes to the top peripheral T cell clonotypes appeared unrelated to pseudoprogression.

Time point defined: week 23, last vaccination. With topical imiquimod, each dose of the vaccine consisted of 300 ug of mutant IDH1 20-mer peptide. The source material was PBMCs, sampled from a glioma patient whose treatment included an IDH1 peptide vaccine. The chain joins TRBV4-1 to TRBJ1-2; weak D call: TRBD1 (6 bases). This clonotype was sampled from a man aged 40-49 years with glioma. The CDR3 is CASSQDLHRDYYGYTF. CDR3 DNA sequence: TGCGCCAGCAGCCAAGATCTCCACAGGGATTACTATGGCTACACCTTC.